This paragraph reports one TCR beta chain. What this receptor recognizes is not known. One end of the junction varies from germline; a read error may be responsible. The data were taken from a study of tumor and adjacent non-tumor tissue in lung cancer (dated by TCRdb to the late 2010s). Study-level background: By cancer type, the cohort comprised around 11 adenocarcinoma patients, 2 squamous cell carcinoma patients and 1 small cell lung cancer patient. Among the approximately 15 patients, ages ranged from roughly 30 to 85 years, roughly ten were men and 5 were women, and disease was TNM stage I to III. Over 25 paired specimens, one tumor and one normal lung sample per patient, were profiled by TCRbeta CDR3 sequencing. A total of some 130,000,000 productive TCRbeta reads were generated by sequencing, corresponding to an average of roughly 4.1 million reads per sample. The study compared bulk TCRbeta repertoires from lung tumor tissue and matched distant non-tumor lung tissue of roughly 15 lung cancer patients.

Library construction relied on multiplex PCR. The instrument given in TCRdb is Illumina HiSeq 2500. TCRbeta libraries were constructed through three rounds of nested PCR with primers (Table S4) according to protocols adapted from ARM-PCR. PCR products of 200-500 bp were gel-excised and purified with the QIAquick gel extraction kit before sequencing. For the original study's pipeline: Trimmomatic was used to clean the reads, FLASH merged the cleaned reads into complete CDR3 sequences, and MiTCR assigned the sequences to V(D)J germline segments. Clonal diversity was calculated as the inverse Simpson's index using VDJtools. A read counted as productive if the sequence was in-frame and lacked a premature stop codon. TCRdb reworked the public reads: Q25 trimming with fastp, MiXCR clone assembly, productive beta chains retained. Rows with one shared CDR3 protein collapse into an entry with the most common genes and DNA. TCRdb's processing, not the authors', yielded these V and J calls. This sample holds about 75,000 distinct CDR3 sequences; around 74% were observed only once. The biggest ten clones account for approximately 12% of the sample.

The research as a whole found: The cohort had only around 14 patients, and the authors noted that larger samples and more detailed clinical data are needed. Because peripheral blood was not sequenced, the blood TCRbeta repertoires of the lung cancer patients in the study went unexamined. Neither the sequencing platform nor unique molecular identifiers are mentioned in the methods. Significantly higher TCR diversity was found in younger patients, and higher tumor TCR diversity was associated with shorter overall and disease-free survival. Significantly higher TCR diversity (inverse Simpson) was observed in tumor tissue than in normal lung tissue (around 450 vs 150, P = 0.0075, Mann-Whitney U test). In normal lung, the top 100 clones accounted for a significantly larger cumulative share of the repertoire than in tumor tissue.

RNA was extracted from bulk unsorted tissue and checked for quality with a NanoDrop ND-1000 and an Agilent 2100. Newly diagnosed lung cancer patients without prior chemotherapy who had been admitted for thoracic surgery in China between August and November 2014 were enrolled as donors. Patients who had received previous radiotherapy or chemotherapy, or who had another concurrent cancer, were excluded from the study. Pieces of surgical tissue measuring about 1-2 cm3 were kept in RNAlater solution and stored at -80 degrees C until use. The CDR3 sequence holds 12 residues, the cysteine and phenylalanine included. Only the CDR3 DNA stays, 36 bases, in frame from base 1.

The receptor comes from a woman in her forties or fifties with non-small cell lung cancer. Sequencing input: lung tumor tissue. The chain employs TRBV12-3 or TRBV12-4 and TRBJ2-5; 5 matching bases give a weak D call of TRBD1. The CDR3 here reads CANSLAIGAQYF. The DNA is TGTGCCAACAGTTTAGCCATAGGGGCCCAGTACTTC.